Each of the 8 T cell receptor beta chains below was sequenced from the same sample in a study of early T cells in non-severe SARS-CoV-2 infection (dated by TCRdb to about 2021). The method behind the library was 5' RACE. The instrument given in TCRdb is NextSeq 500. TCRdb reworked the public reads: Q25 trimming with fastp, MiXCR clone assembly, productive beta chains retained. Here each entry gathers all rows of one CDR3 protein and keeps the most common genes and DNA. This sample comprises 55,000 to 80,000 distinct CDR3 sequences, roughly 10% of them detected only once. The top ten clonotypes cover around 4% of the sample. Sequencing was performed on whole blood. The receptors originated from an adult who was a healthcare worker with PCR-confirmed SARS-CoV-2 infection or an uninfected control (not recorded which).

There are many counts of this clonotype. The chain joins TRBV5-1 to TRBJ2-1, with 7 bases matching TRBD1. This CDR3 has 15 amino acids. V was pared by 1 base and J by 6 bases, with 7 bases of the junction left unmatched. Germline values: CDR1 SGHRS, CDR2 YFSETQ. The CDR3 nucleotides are TGCGCCAGCAGCTTGCGAGGGGGCGCCGGCAATGAGCAGTTCTTC. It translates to CASSLRGGAGNEQFF.

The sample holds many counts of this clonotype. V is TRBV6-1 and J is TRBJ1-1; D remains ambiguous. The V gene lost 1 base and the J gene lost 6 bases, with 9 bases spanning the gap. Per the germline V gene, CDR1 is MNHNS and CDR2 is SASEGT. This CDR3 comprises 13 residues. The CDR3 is CASSEVAGAEAFF. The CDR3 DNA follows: TGTGCCAGCAGTGAAGTGGCGGGCGCTGAAGCTTTCTTT.

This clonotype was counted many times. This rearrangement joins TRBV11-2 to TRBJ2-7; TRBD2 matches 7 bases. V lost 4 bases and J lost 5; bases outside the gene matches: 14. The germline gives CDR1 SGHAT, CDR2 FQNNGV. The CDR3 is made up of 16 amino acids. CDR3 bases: TGTGCCAGCAGCTCACGTTTAGGCGGTCGGGGGGACGAGCAGTACTTC. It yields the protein CASSSRLGGRGDEQYF.

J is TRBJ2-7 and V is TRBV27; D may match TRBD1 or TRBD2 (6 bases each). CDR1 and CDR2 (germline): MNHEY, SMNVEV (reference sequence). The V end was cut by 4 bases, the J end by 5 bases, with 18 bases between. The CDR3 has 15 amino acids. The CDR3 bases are TGTGCCAGCAGTTCCATCGAGGGGGGCCTAGACGAGCAGTACTTC. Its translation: CASSSIEGGLDEQYF.

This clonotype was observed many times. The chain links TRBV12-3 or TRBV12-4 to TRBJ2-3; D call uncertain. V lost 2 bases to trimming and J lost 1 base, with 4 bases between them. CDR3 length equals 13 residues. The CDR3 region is CASSLHGTDTQYF. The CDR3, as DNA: TGTGCCAGCAGTTTACACGGCACAGATACGCAGTATTTT.

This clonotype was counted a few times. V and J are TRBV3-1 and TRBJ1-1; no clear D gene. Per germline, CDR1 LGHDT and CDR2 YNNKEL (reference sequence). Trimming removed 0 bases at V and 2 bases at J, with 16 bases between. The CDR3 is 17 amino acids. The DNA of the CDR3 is TGTGCCAGCAGCCAAGATCTTGAGACAACGGACAACACTGAAGCTTTCTTT. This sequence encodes CASSQDLETTDNTEAFF.

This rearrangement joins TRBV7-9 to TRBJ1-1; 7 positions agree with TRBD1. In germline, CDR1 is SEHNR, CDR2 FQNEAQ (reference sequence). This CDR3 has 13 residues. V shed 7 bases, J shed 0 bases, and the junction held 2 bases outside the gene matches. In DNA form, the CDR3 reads TGTGCCAGCAAACAGGGGTTGAACACTGAAGCTTTCTTT. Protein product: CASKQGLNTEAFF.

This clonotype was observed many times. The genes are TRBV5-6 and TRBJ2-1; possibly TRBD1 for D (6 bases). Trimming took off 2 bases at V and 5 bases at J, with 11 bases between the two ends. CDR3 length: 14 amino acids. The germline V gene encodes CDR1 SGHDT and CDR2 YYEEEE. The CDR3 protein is CASSLTGNHNEQFF. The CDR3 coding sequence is TGTGCCAGCAGCTTAACAGGGAATCACAATGAGCAGTTCTTC.